This TCR beta chain was sequenced for a study of T cell changes during pregnancy in multiple sclerosis. Data came from immunoSEQ multiplex PCR; TCRdb stores just in-frame clones and leaves some out. The table shows 75,000 to 95,000 clones, with roughly 93% occurring only once. The CDR3 sequence is 15 residues long. Germline assignment: CDR1 SGHTS and CDR2 YDEGEE. Trimming shortened V by 1 base and J by 4 bases, and 11 bases separated the two germline ends. The clonotype was recovered from a female donor with multiple sclerosis, enrolled in a pregnancy study. Here the sequenced sample was peripheral blood, taken in the second trimester of pregnancy. V and J are TRBV5-8 and TRBJ2-2; D is unclear. CDR3 protein: CASSLTAASTGELFF. CDR3 sequence (DNA): TGTGCCAGCAGCTTGACTGCCGCAAGCACCGGGGAGCTGTTTTTT.